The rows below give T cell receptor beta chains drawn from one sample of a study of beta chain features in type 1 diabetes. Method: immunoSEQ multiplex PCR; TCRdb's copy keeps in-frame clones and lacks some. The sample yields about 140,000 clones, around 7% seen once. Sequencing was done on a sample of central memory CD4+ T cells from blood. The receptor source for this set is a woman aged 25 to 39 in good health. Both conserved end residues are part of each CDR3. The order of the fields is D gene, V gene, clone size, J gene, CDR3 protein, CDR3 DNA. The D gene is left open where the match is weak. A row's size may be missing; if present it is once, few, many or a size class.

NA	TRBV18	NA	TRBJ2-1	CASSPSGLWVEQFF	TGTGCCAGCTCACCCTCAGGGCTGTGGGTTGAGCAGTTCTTC
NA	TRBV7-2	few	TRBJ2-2	CASSLVARNTGELFF	TGTGCCAGCAGCTTAGTGGCTAGGAACACCGGGGAGCTGTTTTTT
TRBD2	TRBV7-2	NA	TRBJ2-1	CASSLILAGVNNEQFF	TGTGCCAGCAGCTTAATACTAGCGGGAGTGAACAATGAGCAGTTCTTC
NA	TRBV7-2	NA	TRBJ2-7	CASSLMEGPYEQYF	TGTGCCAGCAGCTTAATGGAGGGCCCTTACGAGCAGTACTTC
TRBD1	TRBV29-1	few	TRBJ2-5	CSVDRGRETQYF	TGCAGCGTTGACAGGGGGCGGGAGACCCAGTACTTC
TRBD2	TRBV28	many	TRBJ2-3	CALSKGPTSDTDTQYF	TGTGCTCTGTCAAAGGGCCCGACTAGCGATACAGATACGCAGTATTTT
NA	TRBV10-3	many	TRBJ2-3	CATQPQGSDTQYF	TGTGCCACCCAACCGCAGGGTTCAGATACGCAGTATTTT
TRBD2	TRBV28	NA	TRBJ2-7	CASSSLRGTSGRYEQYF	TGTGCCAGCAGTTCCCTCAGAGGGACTAGCGGGAGGTACGAGCAGTACTTC
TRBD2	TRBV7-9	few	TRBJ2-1	CASSLILAGNNEQFF	TGTGCCAGCAGCTTAATACTAGCGGGAAACAATGAGCAGTTCTTC
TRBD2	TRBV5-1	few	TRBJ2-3	CASSIGLAGASDTQYF	TGCGCCAGCAGCATCGGACTAGCGGGGGCCTCAGATACGCAGTATTTT
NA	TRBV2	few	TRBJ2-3	CASSESPIRPRDTQYF	TGTGCCAGCAGTGAGTCTCCGATCAGACCGCGGGATACGCAGTATTTT
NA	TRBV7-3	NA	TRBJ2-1	CASSLEGQLSEQFF	TGTGCCAGCAGCTTAGAGGGCCAACTCAGTGAGCAGTTCTTC
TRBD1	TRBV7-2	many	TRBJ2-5	CASQPGQGARAQYF	TGTGCCTCCCAGCCGGGACAGGGGGCGAGGGCCCAGTACTTC
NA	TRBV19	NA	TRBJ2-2	CASSLRVNTGELFF	TGTGCCAGTAGTTTGCGGGTAAACACCGGGGAGCTGTTTTTT
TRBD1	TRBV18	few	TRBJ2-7	CASSPNGQGAEEQYF	TGTGCCAGCTCACCAAACGGGCAGGGGGCAGAGGAGCAGTACTTC
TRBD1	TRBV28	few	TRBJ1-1	CASETGQGRKEAFF	TGTGCCAGCGAAACGGGACAGGGGAGGAAGGAAGCTTTCTTT
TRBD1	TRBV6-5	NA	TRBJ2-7	CASSTRQGEEQYF	TGTGCCAGCAGTACCCGACAGGGGGAAGAGCAGTACTTC
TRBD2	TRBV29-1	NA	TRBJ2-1	CSVEPSGVNEQFF	TGCAGCGTTGAACCTAGCGGGGTGAATGAGCAGTTCTTC
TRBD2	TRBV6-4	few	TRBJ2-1	CASSLLAGASSEQFF	TGTGCCAGCAGCCTACTAGCGGGGGCCTCGAGTGAGCAGTTCTTC
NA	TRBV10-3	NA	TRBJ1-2	CAISEGGNYGYTF	TGTGCCATCAGTGAGGGCGGAAACTATGGCTACACCTTC
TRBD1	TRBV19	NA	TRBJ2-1	CASSPLDRVEQFF	TGTGCCAGTAGTCCGCTAGACAGGGTTGAGCAGTTCTTC
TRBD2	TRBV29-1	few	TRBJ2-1	CSVSGTSGVTSSYNEQFF	TGCAGCGTGTCAGGGACTAGCGGGGTTACGAGCTCCTACAATGAGCAGTTCTTC
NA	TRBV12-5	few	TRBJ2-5	CASGAGYGETQYF	TGTGCTAGTGGGGCGGGGTACGGAGAGACCCAGTACTTC
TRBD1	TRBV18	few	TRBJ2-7	CASSRQGYEQYF	TGTGCCAGCTCACGACAGGGATACGAGCAGTACTTC
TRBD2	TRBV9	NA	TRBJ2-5	CASDGGRADETQYF	TGTGCCAGCGACGGCGGGAGGGCCGATGAGACCCAGTACTTC
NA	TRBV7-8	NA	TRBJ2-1	CASSKFGTLSSYNEQFF	TGTGCCAGCAGCAAGTTCGGGACTCTGAGCTCCTACAATGAGCAGTTCTTC
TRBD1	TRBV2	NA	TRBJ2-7	CASSANPGTGGLRQYF	TGTGCCAGCAGTGCGAACCCCGGGACAGGGGGGCTTAGGCAGTACTTC
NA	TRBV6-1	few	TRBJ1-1	CASSRRGWGDTEAFF	TGTGCCAGCAGTCGACGAGGTTGGGGGGACACTGAAGCTTTCTTT
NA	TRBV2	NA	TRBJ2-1	CASSPVSYNEQFF	TGTGCCAGCAGTCCAGTTTCCTACAATGAGCAGTTCTTC
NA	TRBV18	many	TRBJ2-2	CASSPFDRGNTGELFF	TGTGCCAGCTCACCCTTCGACAGAGGGAACACCGGGGAGCTGTTTTTT
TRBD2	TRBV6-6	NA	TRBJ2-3	CASSGTSERGNTQYF	TGTGCCAGCAGCGGGACTAGCGAGAGGGGTAATACGCAGTATTTT
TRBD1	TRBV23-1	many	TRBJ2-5	CASSQYRGQETQYF	TGCGCCAGCAGTCAGTACAGGGGGCAGGAGACCCAGTACTTC
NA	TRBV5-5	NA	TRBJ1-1	CASSLMGGWNTEAFF	TGTGCCAGCAGCCTGATGGGGGGTTGGAACACTGAAGCTTTCTTT
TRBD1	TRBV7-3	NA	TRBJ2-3	CASSLTGVTTDTQYF	TGTGCCAGCAGCTTGACAGGGGTGACCACAGATACGCAGTATTTT
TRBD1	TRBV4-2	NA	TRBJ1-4	CASSHGQGGEKLFF	TGTGCCAGCAGCCACGGACAGGGTGGGGAAAAACTGTTTTTT
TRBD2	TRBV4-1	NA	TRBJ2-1	CASSPHSGAGTSYNEQFF	TGCGCCAGCAGCCCCCACTCAGGAGCGGGGACTTCCTACAATGAGCAGTTCTTC
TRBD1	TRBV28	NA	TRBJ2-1	CASRQTGTGLRGEFF	TGTGCCAGCAGGCAAACCGGGACAGGGTTAAGAGGGGAGTTCTTC
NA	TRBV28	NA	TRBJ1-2	CASRQAYGYTF	TGTGCCAGCAGGCAGGCCTATGGCTACACCTTC
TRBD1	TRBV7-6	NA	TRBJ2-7	CASSINSGTGGGEQYF	TGTGCCAGCAGCATCAATAGCGGGACAGGGGGGGGCGAGCAGTACTTC
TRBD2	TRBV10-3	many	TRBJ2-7	CAISVAGAPYEQYF	TGTGCCATCAGTGTAGCGGGAGCGCCCTACGAGCAGTACTTC
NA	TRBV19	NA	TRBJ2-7	CASSITSGTPLYEQYF	TGTGCCAGTAGTATCACGTCCGGGACACCACTTTACGAGCAGTACTTC
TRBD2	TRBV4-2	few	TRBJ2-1	CASSMESGTSVSNEQFF	TGTGCCAGCAGTATGGAATCCGGGACTAGCGTTTCCAATGAGCAGTTCTTC
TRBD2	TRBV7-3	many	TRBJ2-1	CASSPGLAGVSYNEQFF	TGTGCCAGCAGCCCCGGACTAGCGGGAGTTTCCTACAATGAGCAGTTCTTC
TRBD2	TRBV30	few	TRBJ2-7	CAWRGAGERYEQYF	TGTGCCTGGAGGGGAGCGGGAGAAAGGTACGAGCAGTACTTC
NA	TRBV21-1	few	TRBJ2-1	CASSKAPPGEQFF	TGTGCCAGCAGCAAAGCCCCCCCCGGTGAGCAGTTCTTC
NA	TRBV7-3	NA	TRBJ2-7	CASSSRVSTSYEQYF	TGTGCCAGCAGCTCGAGGGTCTCTACCTCCTACGAGCAGTACTTC
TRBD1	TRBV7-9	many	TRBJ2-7	CASSLAVGQSSYEQYF	TGTGCCAGCAGCTTAGCTGTGGGACAGAGCTCCTACGAGCAGTACTTC
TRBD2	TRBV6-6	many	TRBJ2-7	CASSSVTSGRNEQYF	TGTGCCAGCAGTTCCGTCACTAGCGGGAGGAACGAGCAGTACTTC
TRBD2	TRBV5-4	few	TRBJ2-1	CASSPGTSGRSPTNEQFF	TGTGCCAGCAGCCCGGGGACTAGCGGGAGGTCCCCCACCAATGAGCAGTTCTTC
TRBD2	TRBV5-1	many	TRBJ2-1	CASSILAGDNEQFF	TGCGCCAGCAGCATACTAGCGGGGGACAATGAGCAGTTCTTC
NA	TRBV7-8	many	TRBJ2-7	CASKRGHSSYEQYF	TGTGCCAGCAAGCGGGGACACAGCTCCTACGAGCAGTACTTC